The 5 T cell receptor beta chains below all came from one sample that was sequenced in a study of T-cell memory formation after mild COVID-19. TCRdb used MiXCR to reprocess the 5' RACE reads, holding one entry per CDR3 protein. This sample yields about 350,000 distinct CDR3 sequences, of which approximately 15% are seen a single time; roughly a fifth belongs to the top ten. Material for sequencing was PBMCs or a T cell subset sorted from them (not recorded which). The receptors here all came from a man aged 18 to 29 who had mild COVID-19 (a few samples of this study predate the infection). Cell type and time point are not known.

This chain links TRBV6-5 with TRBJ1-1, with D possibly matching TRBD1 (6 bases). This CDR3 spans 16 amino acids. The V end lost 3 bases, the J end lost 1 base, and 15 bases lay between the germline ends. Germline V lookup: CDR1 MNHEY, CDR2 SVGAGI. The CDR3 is CASSYLTRGRNTEAFF. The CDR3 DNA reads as TGTGCCAGCAGTTATCTGACCAGGGGCCGGAACACTGAAGCTTTCTTT.

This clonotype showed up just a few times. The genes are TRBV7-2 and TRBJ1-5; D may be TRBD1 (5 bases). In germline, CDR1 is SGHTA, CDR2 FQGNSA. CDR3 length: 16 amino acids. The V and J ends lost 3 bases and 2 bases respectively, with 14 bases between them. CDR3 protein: CASSLGREWGNQPQHF. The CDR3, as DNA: TGTGCCAGCAGCTTGGGCAGGGAGTGGGGCAATCAGCCCCAGCATTTT. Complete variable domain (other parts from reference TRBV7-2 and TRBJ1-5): GAGVSQSPSNKVTEKGKDVELRCDPISGHTALYWYRQSLGQGLEFLIYFQGNSAPDKSGLPSDRFSAERTGGSVSTLTIQRTQQEDSAVYLCASSLGREWGNQPQHFGDGTRLSIL.

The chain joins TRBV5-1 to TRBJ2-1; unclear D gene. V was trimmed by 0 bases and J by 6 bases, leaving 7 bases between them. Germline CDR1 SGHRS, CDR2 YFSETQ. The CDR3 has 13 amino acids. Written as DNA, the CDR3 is TGCGCCAGCAGCTTGGCGGCGGTCAATGAGCAGTTCTTC. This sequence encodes CASSLAAVNEQFF. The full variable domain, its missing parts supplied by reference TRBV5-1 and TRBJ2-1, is KAGVTQTPRYLIKTRGQQVTLSCSPISGHRSVSWYQQTPGQGLQFLFEYFSETQRNKGNFPGRFSGRQFSNSRSEMNVSTLELGDSALYLCASSLAAVNEQFFGPGTRLTVL.

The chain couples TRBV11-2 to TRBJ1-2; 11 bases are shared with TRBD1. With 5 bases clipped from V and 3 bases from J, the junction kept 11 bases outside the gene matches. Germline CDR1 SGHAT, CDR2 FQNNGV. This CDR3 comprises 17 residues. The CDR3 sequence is CASSGGTGGTPYYGYTF. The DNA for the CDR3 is TGTGCCAGCAGCGGTGGGACAGGGGGGACCCCTTACTATGGCTACACCTTC.

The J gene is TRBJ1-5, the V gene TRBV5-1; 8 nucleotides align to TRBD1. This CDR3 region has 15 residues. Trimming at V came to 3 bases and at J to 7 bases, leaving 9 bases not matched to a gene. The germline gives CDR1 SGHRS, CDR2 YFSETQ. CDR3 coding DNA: TGCGCCAGCAGCTACGGGACAGGACAGAACCAGCCCCAGCATTTT. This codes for CASSYGTGQNQPQHF. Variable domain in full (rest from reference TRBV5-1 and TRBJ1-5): KAGVTQTPRYLIKTRGQQVTLSCSPISGHRSVSWYQQTPGQGLQFLFEYFSETQRNKGNFPGRFSGRQFSNSRSEMNVSTLELGDSALYLCASSYGTGQNQPQHFGDGTRLSIL.